This TCR beta chain was captured in a study of CD8+ T cells in alopecia areata. General observations from the study: Normal-skin resident alphabeta T cells also appear among scalp sample sequences. Clonality in lesional scalp, especially alopecia totalis/universalis, exceeded that of normal scalp. Sharing of TCRs across patients appeared less clear than in mice, possibly for HLA-related reasons.

Sorting from PBMCs produced CD4+ and CD8+ T cells. cDNA prepared by RNA extraction and subsequent reverse transcription served as the template for sequencing. Produced via immunoSEQ multiplex PCR; TCRdb's table is partial and in-frame only. In the table there are roughly 140,000 clones, less than 75% of which are singletons. Regarding this clone: Its antigen is currently unknown.

The germline V gene has CDR1 DFQATT and CDR2 SNEGSKA (reference sequence). The length of the CDR3 is 9 residues. V gave up 3 bases and J gave up 12 bases, with 6 bases separating them. The TCR was taken from a human donor in good health. V and J are TRBV20-1 and TRBJ2-1; D is unclear. The sequenced material came from CD8+ T cells sorted from blood. The CDR3 loop is CSASPVQFF. DNA of the CDR3: TGCAGTGCTAGCCCGGTGCAGTTCTTC.